Below, 25 T cell receptor beta chains from the same sample are listed, as sequenced in a study of OX40 agonist ivuxolimab in advanced cancers. Here immunoSEQ multiplex PCR was the method, and the copy in TCRdb shows in-frame clones only, minus some. This sample has roughly 70,000 clones, with around nine tenths found just once. Specimen: CD4+ or CD8+ T cells sorted from blood, collected in a trial of the OX40 agonist ivuxolimab. The receptors derive from an adult with an advanced solid tumor such as melanoma, head and neck, liver or kidney cancer.

J is TRBJ2-1 and V is TRBV4-3; 12 bases are a match to TRBD2. CDR1 and CDR2 from the germline V gene are LGHNA and YSLEER. After removal of 4 bases from V and 4 bases from J, the junction contained 5 bases not matched to a gene. This CDR3 spans 16 amino acids. CDR3 sequence reads: CASSPGLAGTYNEQFF. CDR3 in DNA: TGCGCCAGCAGCCCAGGACTAGCGGGAACGTACAATGAGCAGTTCTTC.

This clone came up once. The CDR3: CASSFEGGYEQYF. The CDR3 region has the DNA TGTGCCAGCAGCTTCGAGGGGGGGTACGAGCAGTACTTC. The rearrangement links TRBV11-2 to TRBJ2-7; a weak D match, TRBD2 (7 bases). This CDR3 is 13 amino acids long. The germline V and J ends were trimmed by 3 bases and 4 bases, with 10 bases remaining between them. CDR1 and CDR2 (germline): SGHAT, FQNNGV.

Here the CDR3 DNA reads TGTGCCAGCAGTCGACCTTGGACAGGGGATACCACAGATACGCAGTATTTT. It specifies CASSRPWTGDTTDTQYF. The rearrangement uses TRBV7-6 and TRBJ2-3; 9 bases line up with TRBD1. The germline V gene encodes CDR1 SGHVS and CDR2 FNYEAQ. There are 17 residues in the CDR3. After removal of 6 bases from V and 2 bases from J, the junction contained 12 bases not matched to a gene.

The rearrangement joins TRBV19 to TRBJ1-5; possible D gene TRBD1, 5 bases. Trimming took 3 bases from V and 3 from J, leaving 12 bases between them. The CDR3 extends over 15 amino acids. Germline CDR1 is LNHDA and CDR2 is SQIVND (reference sequence). CDR3 coding DNA: TGTGCCAGTAGTATCTGGGACGGGAACAATCAGCCCCAGCATTTT. Protein product: CASSIWDGNNQPQHF.

This CDR3 is CASSPRPTNTGELFF. The CDR3 DNA reads TGTGCCAGCAGCCCCCGGCCCACAAACACCGGGGAGCTGTTTTTT. V usage is TRBV9 and J usage is TRBJ2-2; D gene unclear. Trimming stripped 4 bases from V and 2 bases from J, with 12 bases between. This CDR3 has 15 amino acids. CDR1 and CDR2 (germline): SGDLS, YYNGEE.

V gene TRBV27 combines with J gene TRBJ2-7, with 7 bases that match TRBD2. The CDR3 covers 15 residues. J gave up 2 bases and V 1 base, and 5 bases lay outside the gene matches. CDR1 and CDR2 (germline): MNHEY, SMNVEV (reference sequence). CDR3 in amino acids: CASSLWAGVTYEQYF. CDR3 DNA: TGTGCCAGCAGTTTATGGGCGGGGGTAACCTACGAGCAGTACTTC.

The chain combines TRBV28 with TRBJ1-1; tentative D call: TRBD1 (6 bases). CDR3 length: 18 residues. Trimming shortened V by 5 bases and J by 1 base, and 23 bases separated the two germline ends. The germline V gene encodes CDR1 MDHEN and CDR2 SYDVKM. CDR3 sequence: CASSLRSSILQGNTEAFF. The CDR3 coding sequence is TGTGCCAGCAGTCTCAGGAGTTCAATCTTACAGGGGAACACTGAAGCTTTCTTT.

This rearrangement joins TRBV6-5 to TRBJ2-5; D possibly corresponds to TRBD1 (6 bases). Germline assignment: CDR1 MNHEY and CDR2 SVGAGI. The CDR3 has 14 amino acids. Trimming pared 4 bases from V and 2 bases from J, leaving 11 bases between. The CDR3 coding sequence is TGTGCCAGCAGTTGGGTTGGACAGCAAGAGACCCAGTACTTC. Translation gives CASSWVGQQETQYF.

The chain carries TRBV30 and TRBJ2-7; D remains ambiguous. The CDR3 totals 12 residues. Deletions cut 1 base from V and 10 bases from J, with 14 bases between. Germline V CDR1 and CDR2: GTSNPN, SVGIG (reference sequence). The CDR3 nucleotides are TGTGCCTGGAGTGACCGGGCAGTGGATCAGTACTTC. Translation gives CAWSDRAVDQYF.

CDR3 amino acids: CASSLVRDRSSYNEQFF. CDR3 coding DNA: TGTGCCAGCAGTTTAGTCAGGGACAGGAGCTCCTACAATGAGCAGTTCTTC. The chain employs TRBV28 and TRBJ2-1; 8 nucleotides line up with TRBD1. Germline-derived CDR1 and CDR2 are MDHEN and SYDVKM. The CDR3 spans 17 residues. V trimming: 2 bases; J trimming: 0 bases; junction bases outside the gene matches: 6.

This clone was seen only once. The chain recombines TRBV5-6 with TRBJ2-1; either TRBD1 or TRBD2 may supply D (5 bases each). V lost 1 base to trimming and J lost 9 bases, with 11 bases between them. This CDR3 has 13 residues. Germline loops: CDR1 SGHDT, CDR2 YYEEEE. CDR3 loop: CASSLIGAGEQFF. Here the CDR3 DNA reads TGTGCCAGCAGCTTGATAGGGGCGGGTGAGCAGTTCTTC.

The gene calls are TRBV9 and TRBJ2-7; D is undetermined. The CDR3 consists of 12 residues. The V end lost 4 bases, the J end lost 0 bases, and 5 bases lay between the germline ends. The V gene's germline CDR1 is SGDLS and CDR2 YYNGEE. The CDR3 DNA sequence: TGTGCCAGCAGCAAGAGCTCCTACGAGCAGTACTTC. Protein product: CASSKSSYEQYF.

This sequence joins TRBV28 and TRBJ2-7; 9 bases agree with TRBD2. CDR1 is MDHEN and CDR2 is SYDVKM in the germline V gene. The CDR3 extends over 15 amino acids. Unmatched junction bases numbered 8, after V lost 7 bases and J lost 1 base. This CDR3 is CASTEGLAPSYEQYF. The CDR3 DNA reads TGTGCCAGCACTGAAGGACTAGCGCCGTCCTACGAGCAGTACTTC.

This rearrangement joins TRBV7-9 to TRBJ1-1; 7 bases fit TRBD1. J lost 5 bases, V lost 4 bases, and 10 bases had no gene match. This CDR3 comprises 15 residues. Germline V CDR1 and CDR2: SEHNR, FQNEAQ (reference sequence). CDR3 loop: CASSYQQGLGTEAFF. Written as DNA, the CDR3 is TGTGCCAGCAGCTACCAACAGGGGCTAGGGACTGAAGCTTTCTTT.

The chain uses TRBV4-1 and TRBJ2-5; 7 nucleotides match TRBD2. The germline V gene encodes CDR1 MGHRA and CDR2 YSYEKL. This CDR3 contains 15 residues. V shed 1 base and J 5 bases; nucleotides not matched to a gene: 7. CDR3 nucleotides: TGCGCCAGCAGCCAAGCTTCGACTAGCTGGGAGACCCAGTACTTC. This codes for CASSQASTSWETQYF.

This chain uses TRBV29-1 with TRBJ2-1; D is unresolved. Germline CDR1 and CDR2: SQVTM and ANQGSEA. With 8 bases removed from V and 3 bases from J, the gap between germline ends came to 14 bases. The CDR3 spans 13 residues. As DNA, the CDR3 is TGCAGCACCCCTGACGGCGGCTACAATGAGCAGTTCTTC. This gives the protein CSTPDGGYNEQFF.

The chain employs TRBV25-1 and TRBJ2-7; D is possibly TRBD2 (6 bases). This CDR3 contains 14 residues. Germline CDR1 and CDR2: MGHDK and SYGVNS. Trimming took 1 base from V and 2 from J, leaving 9 bases between them. CDR3 amino acids: CASSELGGAYEQYF. In DNA, the CDR3 is TGTGCCAGCAGTGAATTGGGAGGCGCCTACGAGCAGTACTTC.

CDR3 protein: CASSYLTGGSGNTIYF. The CDR3 DNA sequence: TGTGCCAGCAGTTACCTTACAGGGGGATCTGGAAACACCATATATTTT. This sequence joins TRBV6-5 and TRBJ1-3; 8 bases align to TRBD1. V lost 2 bases and J lost 1; bases outside the gene matches: 4. CDR3 length: 16 amino acids. The V gene's germline CDR1 is MNHEY and CDR2 SVGAGI.

The rearrangement joins TRBV5-4 to TRBJ2-4; the match to TRBD2 covers 7 bases. V lost 4 bases to trimming and J lost 7 bases; unmatched junction nucleotides: 17. Germline V gene lookup returns CDR1 SGHNT and CDR2 YYREEE (reference sequence). This CDR3 region has 17 residues. The CDR3 spells CASSLGLAEPFGNIQYF. Written as DNA, the CDR3 is TGTGCCAGCAGCCTAGGGCTAGCGGAACCCTTTGGGAACATTCAGTACTTC.

The chain uses TRBV13 and TRBJ1-4, with TRBD1 as a possible D gene (5 bases). The CDR3 is made up of 14 amino acids. Germline CDR1 reads PRHDT; CDR2 reads FYEKMQ (reference sequence). Trimming removed 5 bases at V and 4 bases at J, with 11 bases between. The chain's CDR3 is CASSPGGNNEKLFF. The CDR3 coding sequence is TGTGCCAGCAGCCCGGGGGGAAATAATGAAAAACTGTTTTTT.

The rearrangement links TRBV27 to TRBJ2-1; D is ambiguous. The V end was cut by 4 bases, the J end by 12 bases, with 22 bases between. This CDR3 is built from 15 residues. Looked up from germline, CDR1 is MNHEY and CDR2 is SMNVEV (reference sequence). DNA for the CDR3: TGTGCCAGCAGTTCCCCCATGTTCCGTCCCGAAGGGCAGTTCTTC. Its protein is CASSSPMFRPEGQFF.

Only one count was recorded for this clone. This rearrangement joins TRBV18 to TRBJ1-1; 10 positions match TRBD1. In germline, CDR1 is KGHSH, CDR2 LQKENI. Losses at the gene ends were 4 bases for V and 3 bases for J; bases not matched to a gene: 8. This CDR3 has 16 residues. The CDR3 loop reads CASSLRTGGDDTEAFF. The CDR3 nucleotides read TGTGCCAGCTCACTACGGACAGGGGGTGACGACACTGAAGCTTTCTTT.

In the case of this clone: One junction end disagrees with the germline gene, perhaps due to a read error. The sample contains more than one DNA sequence encoding this CDR3. The chain has TRBV6-5 and TRBJ2-7, with TRBD2 as a possible D gene (6 bases). CDR3 length equals 14 residues. Germline lookup yields CDR1 MNHEY and CDR2 SVGAGI. The chain's CDR3 is CASSYSEGRGEQYF. DNA of the CDR3: TGCGCCAGCAGTTACTCTGAGGGGCGGGGAGAGCAGTACTTC.

The chain joins TRBV30 to TRBJ1-1, with D possibly TRBD1 on 5 matching bases. In germline, CDR1 is GTSNPN, CDR2 SVGIG (reference sequence). This CDR3 is 16 amino acids long. V lost 0 bases and J lost 5, with 19 bases in between. CDR3 residues: CAWSVVLPGFQTEAFF. Written as DNA, the CDR3 is TGTGCCTGGAGTGTAGTCTTGCCAGGGTTCCAGACTGAAGCTTTCTTT.

This chain joins TRBV30 and TRBJ2-1, with D possibly being TRBD1 (6 bases). Trimming pared 5 bases from V and 5 bases from J, leaving 16 bases between. CDR1 and CDR2 from the germline V gene are GTSNPN and SVGIG (reference sequence). The CDR3 has 14 residues. The CDR3: CAWGHRALDNEQFF. In DNA, the CDR3 is TGTGCCTGGGGACACAGGGCCCTCGACAATGAGCAGTTCTTC.